The clone carrying this TCR beta chain has a handful of counts. What it binds is not known. This specimen comes from a study of graft-versus-host responses after intestinal transplantation. Generated by immunoSEQ multiplex PCR, the TCRdb table keeps only in-frame clones and is missing some. The sample has 84,000 or so clones; roughly 80% are singletons. The J segment lost 2 bases and the V segment lost 4 bases, leaving 1 base of the junction unmatched. This CDR3 region has 14 residues. The germline CDR1 and CDR2 sequences are SNHLY and FYNNEI. Study-level points and caveats: Detection of GvH clones occurred in recipient marrow, and some had their first appearance in ileum or blood. Allografts carried high graft-versus-host to host-versus-graft clonal ratios in patients having graft-donor T cell macrochimerism.

Sequencing was performed on unstimulated CD4+ T cells sorted from spleen or lymph node cells, taken before intestinal transplant. This clonotype originated in a human donor who received an intestinal transplant. The chain carries TRBV2 and TRBJ2-3; 9 positions agree with TRBD2. Written as DNA, the CDR3 is TGTGCCAGCAGTGTAGCGGGAGCCACAGATACGCAGTATTTT. Its translation: CASSVAGATDTQYF. Using reference TRBV2 and TRBJ2-3 for the parts outside the CDR3, the full variable domain is EPEVTQTPSHQVTQMGQEVILRCVPISNHLYFYWYRQILGQKVEFLVSFYNNEISEKSEIFDDQFSVERPDGSNFTLKIRSTKLEDSAMYFCASSVAGATDTQYFGPGTRLTVL.